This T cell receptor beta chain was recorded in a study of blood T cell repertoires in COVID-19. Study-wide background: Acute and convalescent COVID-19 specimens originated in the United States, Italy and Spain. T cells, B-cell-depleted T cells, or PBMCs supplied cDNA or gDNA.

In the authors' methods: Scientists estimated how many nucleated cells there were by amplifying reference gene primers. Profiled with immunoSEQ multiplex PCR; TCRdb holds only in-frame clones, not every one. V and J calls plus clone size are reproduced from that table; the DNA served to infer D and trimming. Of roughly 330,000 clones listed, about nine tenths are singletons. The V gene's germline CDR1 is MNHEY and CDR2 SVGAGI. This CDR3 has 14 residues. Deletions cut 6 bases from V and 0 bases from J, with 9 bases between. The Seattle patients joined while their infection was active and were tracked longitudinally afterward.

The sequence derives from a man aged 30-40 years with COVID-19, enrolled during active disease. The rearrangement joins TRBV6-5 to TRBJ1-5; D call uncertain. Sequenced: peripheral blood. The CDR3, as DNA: TGTGCCAGCAGGGGAGCTACTAGCAATCAGCCCCAGCATTTT. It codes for CASRGATSNQPQHF.